This T cell receptor beta chain comes out of a study of spatial heterogeneity in lung cancer. Study in general: Raw reads contained each unique TCR and UMI combination more than ten times on average.

TCRdb independently ran MiXCR on the 5' RACE reads; one entry per CDR3 protein. Among about 22,000 distinct CDR3 sequences listed, about 4.5% were seen once. Documented time point: sample taken at primary tumor resection. The input material, whole RNA from tumor, nontumor lung or frozen PBMC, was sequenced unsorted. The donors, roughly 70 patients with untreated early-stage non-small cell lung cancer, provided the samples. With 4 bases removed from V and 5 bases from J, the gap between germline ends came to 20 bases. Germline V CDR1 and CDR2: KGHSH, LQKENI. The CDR3 has 16 amino acids. The chain has TRBV18 and TRBJ1-2; possibly TRBD1 for D (6 bases). The receptor's source is a male donor with early-stage non-small cell lung cancer. Sequencing was performed on PBMCs, taken at surgery. The CDR3 region is CASSRREQGSNYGYTF. The DNA of the CDR3 is TGTGCCAGCTCACGACGGGAACAGGGAAGCAATTATGGCTACACCTTC.